The clone carrying this TCR beta chain has only a few counts. Its antigen is as yet unknown. The data are from a study of T cells in Graves' hyperthyroidism and ophthalmopathy. About the research overall: At the time of initial diagnosis and before any treatment, peripheral blood was collected. Study observations and caveats: Using 13 V-J features, a model discriminated ophthalmopathy from stable hyperthyroidism.

V lost 11 bases to trimming and J lost 2 bases, with 21 bases between them. Germline V gene data show CDR1 as ENHRY and CDR2 as SYGVKD. This CDR3 comprises 15 residues. Amplification of TCR beta CDR3 regions was performed using RNA transcripts as template. HTBI primers were employed in a first-round RT-PCR of the TCR CDR3. A single record per CDR3 protein comes from TCRdb applying MiXCR to the multiplex PCR reads. The sample shows hundreds of thousands of distinct CDR3 sequences, roughly 40% of them seen only once. Hyperthyroidism was newly diagnosed in patients aged 18 to 65 (duration under 2 months). The PBMCs were taken from roughly 10 ml of fresh peripheral blood.

Source material: blood. V is TRBV10-3 and J is TRBJ2-5, with D perhaps assigned TRBD1 or TRBD2 (6 bases each). The sequence derives from a man aged 18 to 30 with Graves' hyperthyroidism. This chain's CDR3 is CAWSLGASAQETQYF. The CDR3 DNA follows: TGTGCCTGGAGTCTGGGGGCTAGCGCTCAAGAGACCCAGTACTTC.